The 3 T cell receptor beta chains below were found in one sample sequenced in a study of T-cell memory formation after mild COVID-19. TCRdb re-called the 5' RACE reads through MiXCR, storing one row per CDR3 protein. The data contain about 140,000 distinct CDR3 sequences, 14% to 15% of them singletons. What was sequenced was PBMCs or a T cell subset sorted from them (not recorded which). These TCRs come from an adult woman who had mild COVID-19 (a few samples of this study predate the infection). Cell type and time point are not known.

The chain combines TRBV13 with TRBJ1-4; 7 bases line up with TRBD1. The CDR3 sequence is 14 residues long. In germline, CDR1 is PRHDT, CDR2 FYEKMQ (reference sequence). J was trimmed by 7 bases and V by 5 bases; bases with no gene match: 7. CDR3 protein: CASSPRDSLEKLFF. In DNA form, the CDR3 reads TGTGCCAGCAGCCCAAGGGACAGCCTTGAAAAACTGTTTTTT.

This clonotype was seen a few times. The V and J genes are TRBV7-9 and TRBJ2-5; 9 bases fit TRBD2. CDR1 and CDR2 (germline): SEHNR, FQNEAQ (reference sequence). This CDR3 has 16 residues. V lost 1 base, J lost 3 bases, and 6 bases stayed unmatched. In DNA form, the CDR3 reads TGTGCCAGCAGCTTAGAGTTAGCGGGAGAGGAAGAGACCCAGTACTTC. Translating gives CASSLELAGEEETQYF.

V and J are TRBV7-8 and TRBJ1-1; 7 positions match TRBD1. V gave up 5 bases and J gave up 1 base; unmatched junction bases: 4. CDR1 and CDR2 (germline): SGHVS, FQNEAQ. This CDR3 has 14 amino acids. CDR3 protein: CASSTRQGNTEAFF. The CDR3 nucleotides read TGTGCCAGCAGCACCCGACAGGGGAACACTGAAGCTTTCTTT.